Below are 32 T cell receptor beta chains sequenced from a single sample in a study of blood T cell repertoires in COVID-19. Method: immunoSEQ multiplex PCR; TCRdb's copy keeps in-frame clones and lacks some. The data contain 60,000 or so clones, over 70% of them singletons. Sequences were obtained from peripheral blood. The receptor set was obtained from a young man with COVID-19, enrolled during active disease.

This chain uses TRBV9 with TRBJ1-5; maybe TRBD1 (5 bases). This CDR3 is 14 amino acids long. V lost 2 bases to trimming and J lost 0 bases, with 6 bases between them. Germline V gives CDR1 SGDLS, CDR2 YYNGEE. CDR3 protein: CASSVGGSNQPQHF. In DNA, the CDR3 is TGTGCCAGCAGCGTCGGGGGTAGCAATCAGCCCCAGCATTTT.

CDR3 DNA: TGTGCCAGCAGTACCGGGACTAGCGGGACCACCTACAATGAGCAGTTCTTC. Encoded protein: CASSTGTSGTTYNEQFF. The chain recombines TRBV28 with TRBJ2-1; 13 bases align to TRBD2. The length of the CDR3 is 17 residues. V shed 5 bases, J shed 2 bases, and the junction held 6 bases outside the gene matches. Looked up from germline, CDR1 is MDHEN and CDR2 is SYDVKM. The full variable domain, rest sourced from reference TRBV28 and TRBJ2-1, is DVKVTQSSRYLVKRTGEKVFLECVQDMDHENMFWYRQDPGLGLRLIYFSYDVKMKEKGDIPEGYSVSREKKERFSLILESASTNQTSMYLCASSTGTSGTTYNEQFFGPGTRLTVL.

The chain is built from TRBV3-1 (or the pseudogene TRBV3-2) and TRBJ1-6; D is undetermined. Germline loops: CDR1 LGHDT, CDR2 YNNKEL (reference sequence). The CDR3 is made up of 13 amino acids. V was clipped by 5 bases and J by 7 bases, with 9 bases between them. The CDR3 loop reads CASSASRNSPLHF. The CDR3, as DNA: TGTGCCAGCAGCGCGAGTCGCAATTCACCCCTCCACTTT.

The chain combines TRBV28 with TRBJ2-7; unclear D gene. Germline V gene lookup returns CDR1 MDHEN and CDR2 SYDVKM. This CDR3 spans 11 amino acids. V was pared by 2 bases and J by 4 bases, with 3 bases between. This CDR3 is CASSLTYEQYF. As DNA, the CDR3 is TGTGCCAGCAGTTTAACATACGAGCAGTACTTC. The entire variable domain, with the rest obtained from reference TRBV28 and TRBJ2-7, is as follows: DVKVTQSSRYLVKRTGEKVFLECVQDMDHENMFWYRQDPGLGLRLIYFSYDVKMKEKGDIPEGYSVSREKKERFSLILESASTNQTSMYLCASSLTYEQYFGPGTRLTVT.

This sequence joins TRBV19 and TRBJ1-5; 7 bases are a match to TRBD1. This CDR3 spans 14 amino acids. Germline V gene sequence: CDR1 LNHDA, CDR2 SQIVND (reference sequence). V dropped 3 bases and J dropped 5; count of bases not matched to a gene: 4. CDR3 coding DNA: TGTGCCAGTAGTATGAGACAGGGTGATCAGCCCCAGCATTTT. Residues: CASSMRQGDQPQHF.

V usage is TRBV19 and J usage is TRBJ2-7; weak D call: TRBD2 (5 bases). CDR1 is LNHDA, CDR2 SQIVND, per germline (reference sequence). The ends were cut back, 5 bases at V and 3 bases at J, with 20 bases in the middle. CDR3 size: 16 residues. The CDR3 is CASSSRTTGNLYEQYF. CDR3 nucleotide sequence: TGTGCCAGTAGTTCCCGGACCACCGGGAACCTCTACGAGCAGTACTTC.

J is TRBJ2-5 and V is TRBV7-2, with TRBD2 identical over 10 bases. This CDR3 region has 15 residues. CDR1 SGHTA and CDR2 FQGNSA come from the germline V gene. V lost 7 bases to trimming and J lost 8 bases; unmatched junction nucleotides: 13. The CDR3: CASKWTSGGPETQYF. Written as DNA, the CDR3 is TGTGCCAGCAAATGGACTAGCGGTGGTCCTGAAACCCAGTACTTC.

This clone was detected only a few times. The V gene is TRBV6-4, the J gene TRBJ2-2; D perhaps matches TRBD1 (6 bases). The germline V gene has CDR1 MRHNA and CDR2 SNTAGT. V gave up 6 bases and J gave up 5 bases, with 13 bases separating them. This CDR3 has 14 residues. The DNA for the CDR3 is TGTGCCAGCAGACTAACAGGGATTACCGGGGAGCTGTTTTTT. It specifies CASRLTGITGELFF.

This chain joins TRBV30 and TRBJ2-3, with a tentative D call TRBD2 (6 bases). This CDR3 comprises 13 residues. Per the germline V gene, CDR1 is GTSNPN and CDR2 is SVGIG (reference sequence). V gave up 5 bases and J gave up 2 bases, with 11 bases separating them. The CDR3 bases are TGTGCCTGGGAGGCGGACTACACAGATACGCAGTATTTT. It is translated as CAWEADYTDTQYF. Full variable domain (outside the CDR3, taken from reference TRBV30 and TRBJ2-3): SQTIHQWPATLVQPVGSPLSLECTVEGTSNPNLYWYRQAAGRGLQLLFYSVGIGQISSEVPQNLSASRPQDRQFILSSKKLLLSDSGFYLCAWEADYTDTQYFGPGTRLTVL.

The CDR3 DNA sequence: TGTGCCAGCAGCTTGATCGCTAGCGGGACCCCAGGGCGCGAGCAGTACTTC. Its protein product is CASSLIASGTPGREQYF. This chain uses TRBV5-6 with TRBJ2-7; 9 bases line up with TRBD2. Germline V gene lookup returns CDR1 SGHDT and CDR2 YYEEEE. V gave up 1 base and J gave up 6 bases; unmatched junction bases: 14. The CDR3 contains 17 residues.

This clone appeared a few times. V and J are TRBV28 and TRBJ2-2, with 7 nucleotides matching TRBD1. This CDR3 spans 15 amino acids. V lost 4 bases, J lost 6 bases, and 8 bases stayed unmatched. The V gene's germline CDR1 is MDHEN and CDR2 SYDVKM. CDR3 sequence reads: CASSSTGTFSGELFF. The DNA of the CDR3 is TGTGCCAGCAGTTCGACAGGGACCTTTTCCGGGGAGCTGTTTTTT.

This chain links TRBV19 with TRBJ1-5; 7 positions agree with TRBD1. The CDR3 sequence is 13 residues long. Losses at the gene ends were 3 bases for V and 7 bases for J; bases not matched to a gene: 3. CDR1 is LNHDA, CDR2 SQIVND, per germline (reference sequence). The CDR3 DNA reads as TGTGCCAGTAGTATCTCAGGGGGGCAGCCCCAGCATTTT. Translated: CASSISGGQPQHF.

This clone has more than one count but fewer than ten. The J gene is TRBJ1-4, the V gene TRBV19, with 8 bases fitting TRBD1. Germline V lookup: CDR1 LNHDA, CDR2 SQIVND (reference sequence). This CDR3 has 14 amino acids. V shed 10 bases and J 8 bases; nucleotides not matched to a gene: 12. The CDR3 loop is CATSRQGRMEKLFF. The CDR3 DNA is TGTGCCACCTCCCGACAGGGGCGGATGGAAAAACTGTTTTTT. The variable domain in full, completed from reference TRBV19 and TRBJ1-4, reads DGGITQSPKYLFRKEGQNVTLSCEQNLNHDAMYWYRQDPGQGLRLIYYSQIVNDFQKGDIAEGYSVSREKKESFPLTVTSAQKNPTAFYLCATSRQGRMEKLFFGSGTQLSVL.

Concerning this clone itself: The DNA is omitted, as the CDR3 cannot be located on it reliably, and the CDR3 follows TCRdb's listing. The chain joins TRBV5-3 to TRBJ2-7; TRBD2 was called by the table and not checked on the DNA. TRBV5-3 is an ORF, with its function uncertain. A total of 15 residues make up the CDR3, ends included. This CDR3 is CARSFGPGEPYEQYF.

This chain uses TRBV7-9 with TRBJ1-2; D not certain. Trimming took off 1 base at V and 4 bases at J, with 13 bases between the two ends. The CDR3 runs to 15 residues. Germline loops: CDR1 SEHNR, CDR2 FQNEAQ (reference sequence). The CDR3 sequence: CASSLGSNLPYGYTF. CDR3 nucleotide sequence: TGTGCCAGCAGCTTAGGGTCAAATCTACCCTATGGCTACACCTTC.

The chain recombines TRBV9 with TRBJ2-5; 11 positions match TRBD2. This CDR3 has 15 amino acids. The germline gives CDR1 SGDLS, CDR2 YYNGEE. V shed 0 bases, J shed 5 bases, and the junction held 3 bases outside the gene matches. The CDR3 nucleotides read TGTGCCAGCAGCGTAGATAGCGGGAGGGGGGAGACCCAGTACTTC. Residues: CASSVDSGRGETQYF.

The gene calls are TRBV3-1 (or the pseudogene TRBV3-2) and TRBJ1-3; D unresolved. Germline V CDR1 and CDR2: LGHDT, YNNKEL (reference sequence). The V end lost 0 bases, the J end lost 0 bases, and 12 bases lay between the germline ends. This CDR3 is 17 amino acids long. As DNA, the CDR3 is TGTGCCAGCAGCCAAGAGACGCGACTTCTCTCTGGAAACACCATATATTTT. Translating gives CASSQETRLLSGNTIYF.

This chain joins TRBV19 and TRBJ1-1; D is unresolved. Germline CDR1 is LNHDA and CDR2 is SQIVND (reference sequence). This CDR3 is built from 12 residues. V lost 10 bases, J lost 4 bases, and 13 bases lay in between. CDR3 residues: CATRLGGTEAFF. The CDR3, as DNA: TGTGCCACCCGACTGGGTGGCACTGAAGCTTTCTTT. The full variable domain, rest sourced from reference TRBV19 and TRBJ1-1, is DGGITQSPKYLFRKEGQNVTLSCEQNLNHDAMYWYRQDPGQGLRLIYYSQIVNDFQKGDIAEGYSVSREKKESFPLTVTSAQKNPTAFYLCATRLGGTEAFFGQGTRLTVV.

This clone was seen once. The gene calls are TRBV6-5 and TRBJ2-3, with 9 bases aligning to TRBD1. The CDR3 consists of 16 residues. Trimming at V came to 4 bases and at J to 2 bases, leaving 7 bases not matched to a gene. Germline-derived CDR1 and CDR2 are MNHEY and SVGAGI. The CDR3 reads CASSLTDRGNTDTQYF. In DNA, the CDR3 is TGTGCCAGCAGTTTAACTGACAGGGGGAACACAGATACGCAGTATTTT.

The V call is TRBV9, the J call TRBJ2-7; a possible D gene is TRBD2 (6 bases). This CDR3 region has 15 residues. Between the trimmed V and J ends, which lost 3 bases and 0 bases, there was a span of 13 bases. Germline V lookup: CDR1 SGDLS, CDR2 YYNGEE. The CDR3 region is CASSGGTSNSYEQYF. For the CDR3, the DNA is TGTGCCAGCAGCGGCGGGACTTCTAACTCCTACGAGCAGTACTTC.

The gene calls are TRBV7-2 and TRBJ1-1; perhaps TRBD1 as D (5 bases). Deletions cut 5 bases from V and 4 bases from J, with 17 bases between. The CDR3 has 15 residues. Germline V CDR1 and CDR2: SGHTA, FQGNSA. The CDR3 DNA follows: TGTGCCAGCAGCCCCACCCGGGGGTCGGGCACTGAAGCTTTCTTT. Translating gives CASSPTRGSGTEAFF.

This clone was observed a single time. This rearrangement joins TRBV19 to TRBJ1-4; 7 positions match TRBD1. V lost 4 bases to trimming and J lost 1 base; unmatched junction nucleotides: 3. In germline, CDR1 is LNHDA, CDR2 SQIVND (reference sequence). The CDR3 consists of 15 residues. The CDR3 coding sequence is TGTGCCAGTAGTAAGACAGGGAGAACTAATGAAAAACTGTTTTTT. Protein sequence: CASSKTGRTNEKLFF.

The chain carries TRBV5-6 and TRBJ1-1, with D unresolved. Germline CDR1 SGHDT, CDR2 YYEEEE. This CDR3 comprises 19 residues. Trimming removed 0 bases at V and 3 bases at J, with 24 bases between. CDR3 sequence: CASSLGVLRASSTYTEAFF. The CDR3 coding sequence is TGTGCCAGCAGCTTGGGTGTTCTAAGAGCGAGTTCCACGTACACTGAAGCTTTCTTT. The entire variable domain, with the rest obtained from reference TRBV5-6 and TRBJ1-1, is as follows: DAGVTQSPTHLIKTRGQQVTLRCSPKSGHDTVSWYQQALGQGPQFIFQYYEEEERQRGNFPDRFSGHQFPNYSSELNVNALLLGDSALYLCASSLGVLRASSTYTEAFFGQGTRLTVV.

The table lists this clone with a count of one. The chain links TRBV5-4 to TRBJ2-2; 7 nucleotides align to TRBD2. From germline, CDR1 is SGHNT and CDR2 YYREEE (reference sequence). V gave up 3 bases and J gave up 8 bases; unmatched junction bases: 10. The CDR3 runs to 15 residues. The DNA for the CDR3 is TGTGCCAGCAGCTCCCTGGCGGGAGTTGAGGGGGAGCTGTTTTTT. Translated, it gives CASSSLAGVEGELFF.

The chain uses TRBV6-5 and TRBJ2-7, with TRBD2 as a possible D gene (5 bases). Germline CDR1 and CDR2: MNHEY and SVGAGI. Trimming stripped 6 bases from V and 5 bases from J, with 20 bases between. This CDR3 has 15 residues. The CDR3 nucleotides are TGTGCCAGCAGCCTAAGGCCCACTAGTCCGCACGAGCAGTACTTC. It codes for CASSLRPTSPHEQYF.

This chain joins TRBV7-2 and TRBJ1-5, with 8 positions matching TRBD1. J lost 6 bases, V lost 4 bases, and 11 bases had no gene match. The CDR3 spans 16 residues. Germline CDR1 is SGHTA and CDR2 is FQGNSA. The CDR3 region is CASSSSGGAMGQPQHF. The CDR3 DNA reads as TGTGCCAGCAGCTCTTCAGGGGGCGCAATGGGTCAGCCCCAGCATTTT. The whole variable domain, filled in from reference TRBV7-2 and TRBJ1-5, reads GAGVSQSPSNKVTEKGKDVELRCDPISGHTALYWYRQSLGQGLEFLIYFQGNSAPDKSGLPSDRFSAERTGGSVSTLTIQRTQQEDSAVYLCASSSSGGAMGQPQHFGDGTRLSIL.

The CDR3 coding sequence is TGTGCCAGCAGCCTCCTCCGTTCACTCTTCTCCTACGAGCAGTACTTC. Protein product: CASSLLRSLFSYEQYF. The rearrangement joins TRBV28 to TRBJ2-7; D gene unclear. Germline V gene data show CDR1 as MDHEN and CDR2 as SYDVKM. The CDR3 consists of 16 residues. V was pared by 6 bases and J by 0 bases, with 18 bases between.

The CDR3 loop is CASSWADNTEAFF. As DNA, the CDR3 is TGCGCCAGCAGTTGGGCAGATAACACTGAAGCTTTCTTT. The genes are TRBV10-1 and TRBJ1-1; D unresolved. Germline loops: CDR1 WNHNN, CDR2 SYGVQD (reference sequence). The CDR3 is 13 amino acids. The germline V and J ends were trimmed by 5 bases and 2 bases, with 9 bases remaining between them.

The chain couples TRBV19 to TRBJ1-5; TRBD1 is a possible D gene (5 bases). The CDR3 covers 12 residues. Looked up from germline, CDR1 is LNHDA and CDR2 is SQIVND (reference sequence). V was clipped by 9 bases and J by 1 base, with 7 bases between them. CDR3 sequence reads: CASKGSNQPQHF. In nucleotides, the CDR3 is TGTGCCAGCAAGGGGAGCAATCAGCCCCAGCATTTT.

The chain carries TRBV6-2 or TRBV6-3 and TRBJ2-7, with D possibly matching TRBD1 (6 bases). V lost 5 bases and J lost 5, with 16 bases in between. This CDR3 region has 14 residues. Germline V gene sequence: CDR1 MNHEY, CDR2 SVGEGT. The DNA for the CDR3 is TGTGCCAGCAGTACCCGCAGACAGGCTAACGAGCAGTACTTC. This gives the protein CASSTRRQANEQYF.

The V gene is TRBV19, the J gene TRBJ2-1; D is undetermined. Germline V CDR1 and CDR2: LNHDA, SQIVND (reference sequence). Trimming took 1 base from V and 6 from J, leaving 7 bases between them. The CDR3 spans 13 residues. The chain's CDR3 is CASSIASGNEQFF. The CDR3 DNA reads as TGTGCCAGTAGTATAGCGTCAGGCAATGAGCAGTTCTTC.

The J gene is TRBJ1-2, the V gene TRBV5-6, with 8 bases matching TRBD1. This CDR3 has 15 residues. Germline V gene data show CDR1 as SGHDT and CDR2 as YYEEEE. The J segment lost 7 bases and the V segment lost 5 bases, leaving 13 bases of the junction unmatched. For the CDR3, the DNA is TGTGCCAGCAGTCCACTGGACAGGGAAGGAGGTGGCTACACCTTC. Residues: CASSPLDREGGGYTF.